These 20 T cell receptor beta chains were all obtained from the same sample, sequenced in a study of CD8+ T cells in alopecia areata (dated by TCRdb to 2016 to 2019). The method was the immunoSEQ multiplex PCR assay. RNA was extracted from all samples and reverse transcribed into cDNA, which served as template for TCR sequencing. The clones in this table, taken by TCRdb from immuneACCESS, are in-frame only. Not every clone is retained; where verified, under half of the shortfall comes from an unresolved V gene, and the cause of the rest is unknown. Present in this sample are 130,000 to 150,000 clones, around 47% of which were seen just once. 6% to 7% of the sample goes to the ten largest clones. Sequenced: CD4+ T cells sorted from blood. These receptors were collected from a human donor with alopecia areata.

In its sample, this clone was seen a few times. This chain connects TRBV5-4 to TRBJ2-7, with D possibly being TRBD1 (6 bases). Germline values: CDR1 SGHNT, CDR2 YYREEE (reference sequence). Trimming removed 3 bases from V and 5 bases from J, with 18 bases in between. CDR3 length equals 15 residues. The CDR3 DNA reads as TGTGCCAGCAGCTCGGAAACAGGGAAAATCGACGAGCAGTACTTC. Translating gives CASSSETGKIDEQYF.

This clone was recorded a few times. The V gene is TRBV27, the J gene TRBJ2-1; D might be TRBD1 or TRBD2, each matching 6 bases. The V end lost 7 bases, the J end lost 5 bases, and 18 bases lay between the germline ends. Germline CDR1 reads MNHEY; CDR2 reads SMNVEV (reference sequence). The CDR3 length is 15 residues. This CDR3 reads CASIHLGGTDNEQFF. DNA of the CDR3: TGTGCCAGCATCCATTTGGGGGGCACAGACAATGAGCAGTTCTTC.

This clone occurred a few times. The chain has TRBV18 and TRBJ2-1, with a tentative D call TRBD2 (5 bases). V was cut by 5 bases and J by 8 bases, with 16 bases left in between. Germline V lookup: CDR1 KGHSH, CDR2 LQKENI. This CDR3 spans 14 amino acids. CDR3 coding DNA: TGTGCCAGCTCATTCAGCGGTGCTGGGGATGAGCAGTTCTTC. It yields the protein CASSFSGAGDEQFF. The full variable domain, completed using reference TRBV18 and TRBJ2-1, is NAGVMQNPRHLVRRRGQEARLRCSPMKGHSHVYWYRQLPEEGLKFMVYLQKENIIDESGMPKERFSAEFPKEGPSILRIQQVVRGDSAAYFCASSFSGAGDEQFFGPGTRLTVL.

The chain employs TRBV25-1 and TRBJ1-1, with 7 bases identical to TRBD1. Germline loops: CDR1 MGHDK, CDR2 SYGVNS. The V gene end was trimmed by 4 bases and the J gene end by 1 base; junction bases not matched to a gene: 3. The CDR3 runs 14 residues. This chain's CDR3 is CASSVAGGNTEAFF. The CDR3 region has the DNA TGTGCCAGCAGTGTGGCAGGGGGGAACACTGAAGCTTTCTTT.

The chain links TRBV29-1 to TRBJ1-1, with D tentatively TRBD1 (5 bases). The CDR3 has 11 residues. With 7 bases removed from V and 5 bases from J, the gap between germline ends came to 11 bases. Germline V lookup: CDR1 SQVTM, CDR2 ANQGSEA. Here the CDR3 DNA reads TGCAGCGCCTCGGGGGGGACTGAAGCTTTCTTT. The encoded protein is CSASGGTEAFF.

The CDR3 nucleotides read TGTGCCAGCAGCTTGACAGGGGCCAATGAGCAGTTCTTC. This translates into CASSLTGANEQFF. The chain links TRBV5-6 to TRBJ2-1; 7 nucleotides match TRBD1. Germline V gene data show CDR1 as SGHDT and CDR2 as YYEEEE. This CDR3 contains 13 residues. V was clipped by 1 base and J by 6 bases; unmatched bases: 1.

This clone has a handful of counts. J is TRBJ2-1 and V is TRBV7-6; 9 bases agree with TRBD2. The CDR3 loop spans 17 amino acids. CDR1 and CDR2 (germline): SGHVS, FNYEAQ. After removal of 5 bases from V and 10 bases from J, the junction contained 18 bases not matched to a gene. Written as DNA, the CDR3 is TGTGCCAGCAGCCTACAGGCGGGAGGGCCGTTGTTGGACGAGCAGTTCTTC. Its translation: CASSLQAGGPLLDEQFF.

The rearrangement links TRBV4-2 to TRBJ2-1, with 12 bases identical to TRBD2. The CDR3 sequence is 17 residues long. J gave up 6 bases and V 4 bases, and 10 bases lay outside the gene matches. CDR1 LGHNA and CDR2 YNFKEQ come from the germline V gene. CDR3 bases: TGTGCCAGCAGCCTATCGACCCGGACTAGCGGGACCAATGAGCAGTTCTTC. This translates into CASSLSTRTSGTNEQFF.

The chain combines TRBV6-5 with TRBJ1-1, with a tentative D call TRBD1 (5 bases). Germline loops: CDR1 MNHEY, CDR2 SVGAGI. The CDR3 length is 11 residues. With 8 bases removed from V and 4 bases from J, the gap between germline ends came to 8 bases. The CDR3: CASSGRTEAFF. The DNA for the CDR3 is TGTGCCAGCTCGGGGCGCACTGAAGCTTTCTTT.

The chain's CDR3 is CASSPGDTDTQYF. CDR3 sequence (DNA): TGTGCCAGCAGCCCGGGGGACACAGATACGCAGTATTTT. The chain carries TRBV28 and TRBJ2-3; possible D gene TRBD2, 6 bases. CDR1 MDHEN and CDR2 SYDVKM come from the germline V gene. The CDR3 consists of 13 residues. The V end lost 6 bases, the J end lost 2 bases, and 9 bases lay between the germline ends.

The chain combines TRBV5-1 with TRBJ1-1; the D gene is possibly TRBD1 (6 bases). Germline V CDR1 and CDR2: SGHRS, YFSETQ. The CDR3 runs to 16 residues. With 4 bases removed from V and 0 bases from J, the gap between germline ends came to 16 bases. The DNA of the CDR3 is TGCGCCAGCAGCCGCGGGACACTTAGCATGAACACTGAAGCTTTCTTT. This sequence encodes CASSRGTLSMNTEAFF. Complete variable domain (other parts from reference TRBV5-1 and TRBJ1-1): KAGVTQTPRYLIKTRGQQVTLSCSPISGHRSVSWYQQTPGQGLQFLFEYFSETQRNKGNFPGRFSGRQFSNSRSEMNVSTLELGDSALYLCASSRGTLSMNTEAFFGQGTRLTVV.

The rearrangement uses TRBV29-1 and TRBJ1-2; 7 bases are shared with TRBD1. The germline gives CDR1 SQVTM, CDR2 ANQGSEA. There are 14 residues in the CDR3. V shed 6 bases and J 4 bases; nucleotides not matched to a gene: 11. Here the CDR3 reads CSVRRDSGGYGYTF. The CDR3 region has the DNA TGCAGCGTCCGCCGGGACAGTGGTGGCTATGGCTACACCTTC.

A few counts support this clone. The CDR3 region is CASSWGWSEQFF. The CDR3 bases are TGCGCCAGCAGCTGGGGTTGGTCGGAGCAGTTCTTC. This chain joins TRBV5-1 and TRBJ2-1, with D hard to call. Germline V gene data show CDR1 as SGHRS and CDR2 as YFSETQ. V dropped 3 bases and J dropped 10 bases, with 11 bases sitting between them. The CDR3 covers 12 residues.

The chain joins TRBV18 to TRBJ1-5, with D possibly being TRBD1 (6 bases). Trimming cost V 4 bases and J 2 bases, with 15 bases left between them. Germline V gene lookup returns CDR1 KGHSH and CDR2 LQKENI. The CDR3 totals 16 residues. The CDR3 sequence is CASSLEQGWGNQPQHF. CDR3 in DNA: TGTGCCAGCTCACTAGAACAGGGTTGGGGCAATCAGCCCCAGCATTTT.

The chain carries TRBV6-5 and TRBJ1-2; no clear D gene. The ends were cut back, 4 bases at V and 2 bases at J, with 5 bases in the middle. The CDR3 is 12 residues long. From germline, CDR1 is MNHEY and CDR2 SVGAGI. CDR3 nucleotide sequence: TGTGCCAGCAGTTCGGAAAACTATGGCTACACCTTC. It translates to CASSSENYGYTF.

A note on this clone: Other DNA sequences in this specimen translate into the identical CDR3. The chain has TRBV30 and TRBJ2-5; no clear D gene. V lost 1 base and J lost 2, with 8 bases in between. CDR1 and CDR2 from the germline V gene are GTSNPN and SVGIG (reference sequence). This CDR3 has 13 amino acids. The CDR3 spells CAWSGGLQETQYF. The CDR3, as DNA: TGTGCCTGGAGTGGTGGGTTACAAGAGACCCAGTACTTC.

The sample holds a few counts of this clone. CDR3 DNA: TGTGCCAGCAGCCTCTCCGGGTCAGACGAGCAGTACTTC. This translates into CASSLSGSDEQYF. V usage is TRBV7-2 and J usage is TRBJ2-7; D gene ambiguous. CDR1 and CDR2 (germline): SGHTA, FQGNSA. V was clipped by 5 bases and J by 5 bases, with 13 bases between them. The CDR3 covers 13 residues.

V and J are TRBV29-1 and TRBJ2-7; a possible D gene is TRBD2 (5 bases). Germline loops: CDR1 SQVTM, CDR2 ANQGSEA. V was trimmed by 7 bases and J by 3 bases, leaving 7 bases between them. This CDR3 contains 10 residues. CDR3 protein: CSAGNYEQYF. The CDR3 DNA is TGCAGCGCGGGGAACTACGAGCAGTACTTC.

The J gene is TRBJ2-5, the V gene TRBV28; 11 bases fit TRBD2. The germline V gene has CDR1 MDHEN and CDR2 SYDVKM. The CDR3 is made up of 16 amino acids. Trimming cost V 5 bases and J 0 bases; bases outside gene matches: 5. CDR3 loop: CASSNPGLADQETQYF. The DNA of the CDR3 is TGTGCCAGCAGTAATCCGGGACTAGCGGACCAAGAGACCCAGTACTTC.

The chain joins TRBV7-9 to TRBJ1-2; 7 bases match TRBD1. J was trimmed by 2 bases and V by 5 bases; bases with no gene match: 2. There are 13 residues in the CDR3. CDR1 and CDR2 (germline): SEHNR, FQNEAQ (reference sequence). The CDR3 loop reads CASSPQGNYGYTF. The CDR3 DNA reads as TGTGCCAGCAGCCCACAGGGGAACTATGGCTACACCTTC.